One T cell receptor beta chain is described in this entry. The antigen remains unidentified. Donation came from healthy Caucasian individuals in Russia who were aged about 6 to 95. A second PCR, run for about 6 to 11 cycles, used a sample-barcoded 5' primer plus a J-beta primer mix. A template-switch adaptor that had 12 random nucleotides put a tag on each cDNA molecule. A single record per CDR3 protein comes from TCRdb applying MiXCR to the 5' RACE reads. The table has about 680,000 distinct CDR3 sequences, roughly 50% seen once. The data were obtained in a study of blood T cells in healthy people across ages. Study conclusions and caveats: Without sorted subsets, naive and antigen-experienced compartments could not be conclusively compared. The long-lived group displayed more naive CD4+ cells, plus higher diversity, than the aged donors did.

Sequencing input: blood. This receptor was identified in a woman aged 60-75 years in good health.

CDR3 sequence reads: CATQVFEYEQYF. In DNA, the CDR3 is TGTGCCACACAGGTGTTCGAGTATGAGCAGTACTTC. The V gene is TRBV28, the J gene TRBJ2-5; TRBD1 is a possible D gene (5 bases). Trimming took 10 bases from V and 11 from J, leaving 20 bases between them. CDR1 is MDHEN, CDR2 SYDVKM, per germline. The CDR3 runs to 12 residues.